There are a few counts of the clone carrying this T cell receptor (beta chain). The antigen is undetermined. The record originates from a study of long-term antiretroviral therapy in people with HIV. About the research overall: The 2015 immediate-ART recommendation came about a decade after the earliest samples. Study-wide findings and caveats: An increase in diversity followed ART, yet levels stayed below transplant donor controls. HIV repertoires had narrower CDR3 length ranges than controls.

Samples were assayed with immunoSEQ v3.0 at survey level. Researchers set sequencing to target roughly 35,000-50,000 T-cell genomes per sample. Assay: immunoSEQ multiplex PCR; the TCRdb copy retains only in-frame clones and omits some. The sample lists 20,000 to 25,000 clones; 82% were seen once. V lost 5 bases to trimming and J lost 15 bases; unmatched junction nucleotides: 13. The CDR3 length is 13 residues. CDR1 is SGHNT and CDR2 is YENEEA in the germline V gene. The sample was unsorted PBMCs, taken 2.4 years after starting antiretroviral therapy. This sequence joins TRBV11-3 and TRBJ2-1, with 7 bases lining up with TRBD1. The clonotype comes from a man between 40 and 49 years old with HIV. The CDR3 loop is CASSDTGQEVPFF. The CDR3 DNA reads TGTGCCAGCAGCGATACCGGACAGGAGGTTCCGTTCTTC.